This entry concerns a single TCR beta chain. This specimen belongs to a study of CD8 T cells in Susac syndrome. The authors sequenced TCR beta from blood CD8+ and CD4+ T cells. Reverse transcription of roughly 0.45 to 1 ug RNA was performed with random hexamers. The amplification used immunoSEQ multiplex PCR on TCR beta CDR3; it spanned 54 Vbeta and 13 Jbeta. Each CDR3 protein is one row after TCRdb ran MiXCR on the immunoSEQ multiplex PCR reads. The table has approximately 46,000 distinct CDR3 sequences, over 90% seen once. The source of this sequence is a human donor in good health. Source material: CD8+ T cells from PBMCs.

The CDR3 loop is CASSLSLENIQYF. In DNA, the CDR3 is TGTGCCAGCAGCTTATCTTTGGAAAACATTCAGTACTTC. The V gene is TRBV13, the J gene TRBJ2-4; D unresolved. Between the trimmed V and J ends, which lost 2 bases and 5 bases, there was a span of 7 bases. The V gene's germline CDR1 is PRHDT and CDR2 FYEKMQ (reference sequence). The CDR3 is 13 residues long. Full variable domain (outside the CDR3, taken from reference TRBV13 and TRBJ2-4): AAGVIQSPRHLIKEKRETATLKCYPIPRHDTVYWYQQGPGQDPQFLISFYEKMQSDKGSIPDRFSAQQFSDYHSELNMSSLELGDSALYFCASSLSLENIQYFGAGTRLSVL.